This T cell receptor beta chain came from a study of patients and donors after allogeneic stem cell transplantation. TCRdb used MiXCR to reprocess the RT-PCR reads, holding one entry per CDR3 protein. The profile shows over 150,000 distinct CDR3 sequences, 30% of them singletons. A few counts support this clonotype. This clonotype was obtained from a human donor who was either an allogeneic HSCT recipient or a stem cell or donor lymphocyte infusion donor (not recorded which). It is not recorded whose cells these are; they may come from a transplant donor. The sample comprised blood, either unsorted or a sorted T cell fraction (not recorded which).

The CDR3 reads CASHPEPNTEAFF. CDR3 coding DNA: TGTGCCAGCCACCCAGAGCCGAACACTGAAGCTTTCTTT. This chain uses TRBV6-5 with TRBJ1-1, with unresolved D. Trimming stripped 8 bases from V and 1 base from J, with 11 bases between. The CDR3 has 13 amino acids. The germline CDR1 and CDR2 sequences are MNHEY and SVGAGI.